These 2 T cell receptor beta chains originate from one sample sequenced in a study of high-grade serous ovarian cancer treatment subgroups (dated by TCRdb to the early 2020s). Library prep was done by the immunoSEQ multiplex PCR assay. The immuneACCESS repertoire file appears here via TCRdb, limited to in-frame rearrangements. These files lack a portion of the clones; in checked studies, under half of the deficit traces to unresolved V genes, and the cause of the others is not known. A total of several thousand clones appear in this sample, 65% to 75% of them only once. Jointly, the top ten make up under 6% of the sample. Tumor samples were collected prior to definitive surgery or chemotherapy. The sequencing input was tumor tissue. Every receptor here comes from a human patient with high-grade serous ovarian cancer.

V and J are TRBV7-9 and TRBJ2-7, with TRBD1 matching 7 bases. Germline trimming cut 5 bases from V and 5 bases from J; bases unmatched to any gene: 12. This CDR3 is 15 amino acids long. Germline V gene sequence: CDR1 SEHNR, CDR2 FQNEAQ (reference sequence). The CDR3 protein is CASSPTNRGRDEQYV. CDR3 coding DNA: TGTGCCAGCAGCCCAACAAACAGGGGTCGAGACGAGCAGTACGTC.

The genes are TRBV19 and TRBJ1-4; D not resolved. Trimming took 4 bases from V and 0 from J, leaving 9 bases between them. The V gene's germline CDR1 is LNHDA and CDR2 SQIVND (reference sequence). The CDR3 has 15 amino acids. For the CDR3, the DNA is TGTGCCAGTAGTACCAGCAGTGCAACTAATGAAAAACTGTTTTTT. Translating it yields CASSTSSATNEKLFF.